This T cell receptor (beta chain) was sequenced in a study of a mutant IDH1 vaccine in newly diagnosed glioma. Produced via immunoSEQ multiplex PCR; TCRdb's table is partial and in-frame only. This repertoire shows about 94,000 clones, approximately 89% found once; its top ten account for 0.6% to 0.95%. CDR1 SGHRS and CDR2 YFSETQ come from the germline V gene. V lost 4 bases to trimming and J lost 5 bases, with 15 bases between them. This CDR3 contains 15 residues. Regarding time point: week 47, end of study. The content of each vaccine dose was 300 ug of mutant IDH1 20-mer peptide, and topical imiquimod accompanied it. In regard to this clone: What it binds is unknown.

The sample consisted of PBMCs, taken from a glioma patient whose treatment included an IDH1 peptide vaccine. The chain links TRBV5-1 to TRBJ2-2; tentatively, D is TRBD2 (5 bases). This clonotype was obtained from a woman between 50 and 59 years old with glioma. CDR3 protein: CASSGLRSGTGELFF. In DNA, the CDR3 is TGCGCCAGCAGCGGCCTAAGGTCGGGGACCGGGGAGCTGTTTTTT. Full variable domain (missing parts from reference TRBV5-1 and TRBJ2-2): KAGVTQTPRYLIKTRGQQVTLSCSPISGHRSVSWYQQTPGQGLQFLFEYFSETQRNKGNFPGRFSGRQFSNSRSEMNVSTLELGDSALYLCASSGLRSGTGELFFGEGSRLTVL.